The rows below give T cell receptor beta chains drawn from one sample of a study of graft-versus-host responses after intestinal transplantation. Measured with immunoSEQ multiplex PCR; TCRdb has only the in-frame clones, and not every one. The sample lists tens of thousands of clones; roughly 30% were seen once. The sequences come from alloreactive CD8+ T cells from a mixed lymphocyte reaction culture, collected before intestinal transplant. All receptors come from a human patient who received an intestinal transplant. Each CDR3 is given with its conserved first and last residue. The order of the fields is V gene, clone size, J gene, D gene, CDR3 protein, CDR3 DNA. D genes are given only for firm matches. Not all rows give a size; the values are once, few, many and, for expanded clones, a class.

v_call: TRBV11-2
clone_size: .
j_call: TRBJ2-3
d_call: .
cdr3_aa: CASSLDSGRTQYF
cdr3_nt: TGTGCCAGCAGCTTAGATTCGGGTCGTACGCAGTATTTT

v_call: TRBV11-2
clone_size: once
j_call: TRBJ2-7
d_call: TRBD1
cdr3_aa: CASSSDRETYEQYF
cdr3_nt: TGTGCCAGCAGTTCGGACAGGGAAACGTACGAGCAGTACTTC

v_call: TRBV5-5
clone_size: once
j_call: TRBJ2-7
d_call: TRBD2
cdr3_aa: CASSLNLAGSSYEQYF
cdr3_nt: TGTGCCAGCAGCTTGAATCTAGCGGGGAGTTCCTACGAGCAGTACTTC

v_call: TRBV5-6
clone_size: medium-sized
j_call: TRBJ2-2
d_call: .
cdr3_aa: CASSFVNGELFF
cdr3_nt: TGTGCCAGCAGCTTCGTGAACGGGGAGCTGTTTTTT

v_call: TRBV5-5
clone_size: few
j_call: TRBJ2-3
d_call: TRBD2
cdr3_aa: CASSFIVAGEADTQYF
cdr3_nt: TGTGCCAGCAGCTTCATTGTTGCGGGAGAGGCCGATACGCAGTATTTT

v_call: TRBV30
clone_size: .
j_call: TRBJ2-1
d_call: .
cdr3_aa: CAWSAWRVLNEQFF
cdr3_nt: TGTGCCTGGAGTGCCTGGCGGGTCCTTAATGAGCAGTTCTTC

v_call: TRBV6-5
clone_size: few
j_call: TRBJ1-5
d_call: .
cdr3_aa: CASSYSRGSEPQHF
cdr3_nt: TGTGCCAGCAGTTACTCTAGAGGGTCGGAGCCCCAGCATTTT

v_call: TRBV9
clone_size: .
j_call: TRBJ2-4
d_call: TRBD2
cdr3_aa: CASSVGSGGGNIQYF
cdr3_nt: TGTGCCAGCAGCGTAGGTAGCGGGGGCGGGAACATTCAGTACTTC

v_call: TRBV4-1
clone_size: .
j_call: TRBJ2-1
d_call: TRBD2
cdr3_aa: CASSQGRGTSGSYNEQFF
cdr3_nt: TGCGCCAGCAGCCAAGGAAGAGGGACTAGCGGCTCCTACAATGAGCAGTTCTTC

v_call: TRBV18
clone_size: few
j_call: TRBJ2-1
d_call: .
cdr3_aa: CASSPWQEGRGEQFF
cdr3_nt: TGTGCCAGCTCACCTTGGCAGGAGGGACGCGGTGAGCAGTTCTTC

v_call: TRBV4-2
clone_size: .
j_call: TRBJ2-1
d_call: TRBD2
cdr3_aa: CASSQLAGGNNEQFF
cdr3_nt: TGTGCCAGCAGCCAACTAGCGGGGGGCAACAATGAGCAGTTCTTC

v_call: TRBV27
clone_size: few
j_call: TRBJ2-2
d_call: TRBD2
cdr3_aa: CASSLVGAGGPGELFF
cdr3_nt: TGTGCCAGCAGTTTAGTTGGGGCGGGAGGGCCCGGGGAGCTGTTTTTT

v_call: TRBV11-2
clone_size: .
j_call: TRBJ2-7
d_call: .
cdr3_aa: CASAGGTDPYEQYF
cdr3_nt: TGTGCCAGCGCCGGAGGGACAGACCCCTACGAGCAGTACTTC

v_call: TRBV9
clone_size: .
j_call: TRBJ2-7
d_call: .
cdr3_aa: CACSLRDSSYEQYF
cdr3_nt: TGTGCCTGCAGCCTCCGGGACTCTTCCTACGAGCAGTACTTC

v_call: TRBV2
clone_size: few
j_call: TRBJ2-3
d_call: TRBD1
cdr3_aa: CASSVPGQGTGTDTQYF
cdr3_nt: TGTGCCAGCAGTGTCCCGGGACAGGGGACGGGCACAGATACGCAGTATTTT

v_call: TRBV5-5
clone_size: .
j_call: TRBJ2-1
d_call: .
cdr3_aa: CASSPGTYYNEQFF
cdr3_nt: TGTGCCAGCAGCCCCGGGACTTACTACAATGAGCAGTTCTTC

v_call: TRBV5-5
clone_size: .
j_call: TRBJ2-7
d_call: TRBD2
cdr3_aa: CASSLDIGGAGFHEQYF
cdr3_nt: TGTGCCAGCAGCTTGGATATTGGGGGAGCGGGGTTCCACGAGCAGTACTTC

v_call: TRBV27
clone_size: .
j_call: TRBJ2-7
d_call: .
cdr3_aa: CASSLGASYEQYF
cdr3_nt: TGTGCCAGCTCCCTTGGAGCGTCCTACGAGCAGTACTTC

v_call: TRBV11-2
clone_size: .
j_call: TRBJ2-5
d_call: TRBD2
cdr3_aa: CASSLGVSPAGGRETQYF
cdr3_nt: TGTGCCAGCAGCTTAGGGGTTTCCCCAGCGGGGGGGCGGGAGACCCAGTACTTC

v_call: TRBV28
clone_size: .
j_call: TRBJ2-7
d_call: TRBD1
cdr3_aa: CANDPDRESYEQYF
cdr3_nt: TGTGCCAACGATCCGGACAGGGAGTCCTACGAGCAGTACTTC

v_call: TRBV29-1
clone_size: .
j_call: TRBJ2-7
d_call: TRBD2
cdr3_aa: CSAGGGSSYEQYF
cdr3_nt: TGCAGCGCGGGAGGAGGGTCCTCCTACGAGCAGTACTTC

v_call: TRBV30
clone_size: .
j_call: TRBJ2-3
d_call: TRBD2
cdr3_aa: CAWSRLADVTDTQYF
cdr3_nt: TGTGCCTGGAGCAGACTAGCGGACGTCACAGATACGCAGTATTTT

v_call: TRBV11-2
clone_size: medium-sized
j_call: TRBJ1-2
d_call: .
cdr3_aa: CASSLEAGPHYGYTF
cdr3_nt: TGTGCCAGCAGCTTAGAGGCAGGCCCTCACTATGGCTACACCTTC

v_call: TRBV7-9
clone_size: .
j_call: TRBJ2-5
d_call: .
cdr3_aa: CASSLQGPLQETQYF
cdr3_nt: TGTGCCAGCAGCTTACAGGGGCCCTTACAAGAGACCCAGTACTTC

v_call: TRBV30
clone_size: .
j_call: TRBJ2-7
d_call: TRBD1
cdr3_aa: CAWSVDRIMSEQYF
cdr3_nt: TGTGCCTGGAGTGTGGACAGGATAATGAGCGAGCAGTACTTC

v_call: TRBV6-1
clone_size: few
j_call: TRBJ1-5
d_call: .
cdr3_aa: CASSPWSNQPQHF
cdr3_nt: TGTGCCAGCAGTCCCTGGAGCAATCAGCCCCAGCATTTT

v_call: TRBV6-1
clone_size: .
j_call: TRBJ1-6
d_call: .
cdr3_aa: CASRRGILSPLHF
cdr3_nt: TGTGCCAGCAGAAGGGGGATTTTGTCACCCCTCCACTTT

v_call: TRBV27
clone_size: few
j_call: TRBJ1-1
d_call: .
cdr3_aa: CASSTGWGNTEAFF
cdr3_nt: TGTGCCAGCAGTACTGGATGGGGGAACACTGAAGCTTTCTTT

v_call: TRBV6-8
clone_size: few
j_call: TRBJ2-1
d_call: TRBD2
cdr3_aa: CASSPGGAYNEQFF
cdr3_nt: TGTGCCAGCAGTCCCGGGGGGGCCTACAATGAGCAGTTCTTC

v_call: TRBV29-1
clone_size: .
j_call: TRBJ2-7
d_call: .
cdr3_aa: CSVEPLMGISYEQYF
cdr3_nt: TGCAGCGTTGAACCCCTAATGGGGATATCCTACGAGCAGTACTTC

v_call: TRBV27
clone_size: .
j_call: TRBJ2-2
d_call: TRBD2
cdr3_aa: CASSLTSGRPVTGELFF
cdr3_nt: TGTGCCAGCAGTTTAACTAGCGGGAGGCCAGTCACCGGGGAGCTGTTTTTT